The rows below give T cell receptor beta chains drawn from one sample of a study of blood T cell repertoires in COVID-19. TCRdb's copy holds only in-frame clones and misses some; the assay was immunoSEQ multiplex PCR. Of approximately 180,000 clones detected, 85% to 90% appear once; the ten largest clones hold approximately 13%. Sequenced sample: peripheral blood. The receptors stem from a woman aged 65 to 85 with COVID-19, enrolled during active disease. Both conserved end residues are part of each CDR3. The order of the fields is CDR3 length, V gene, J gene, D gene, clone size, CDR3 DNA, CDR3 protein. D genes are given only for firm matches. Size tells how often a clone was seen (once, few, many) or the class of an expanded clone, and some rows leave it out.

>15|TRBV6-5|TRBJ2-7|TRBD2|.
TGTGCCAGCAGTTACGACAGCGGGAGAGCATCCGAGCAGTACTTC
CASSYDSGRASEQYF
>13|TRBV29-1|TRBJ2-7|.|.
TGCAGCGTTGACAGGGCCGGATCCTACGAGCAGTACTTC
CSVDRAGSYEQYF
>13|TRBV29-1|TRBJ2-7|.|.
TGCAGCGTGGTCAGGGAGGTCACCTACGAGCAGTACTTC
CSVVREVTYEQYF
>12|TRBV29-1|TRBJ1-4|.|.
TGCAGCGTGTCGGAGGTCGGGGAAAAACTGTTTTTT
CSVSEVGEKLFF
>13|TRBV6-1|TRBJ2-1|.|.
TGTGCCAGCAGTGAGGGGCGGGGCAATGAGCAGTTCTTC
CASSEGRGNEQFF
>14|TRBV19|TRBJ2-7|.|.
TGTGCCAGTAGTATTTATCGGGGAACCTACGAGCAGTACTTC
CASSIYRGTYEQYF
>15|TRBV4-3|TRBJ2-1|.|.
TGCGCCAGCAGCCAAGATTTCCCTAGCTTAAATGAGCAGTTCTTC
CASSQDFPSLNEQFF
>14|TRBV5-6|TRBJ1-5|.|.
TGTGCCAGCAGCTTGGCAGGGCGCAATCAGCCCCAGCATTTT
CASSLAGRNQPQHF
>15|TRBV2|TRBJ1-2|.|.
TGTGCCAGCAATGATCTCCAGGTCCCCTTCGGTGGCTACACCTTC
CASNDLQVPFGGYTF
>14|TRBV9|TRBJ2-7|TRBD2|once
TGTGCCAGCAGCCCGGGACTAGGGACACGGGAGCAGTACTTC
CASSPGLGTREQYF
>14|TRBV3-1/TRBV3-2|TRBJ1-2|.|.
TGTGCCAGCAGCCCCGGCGGCAGGGGCTATGGCTACACCTTC
CASSPGGRGYGYTF
>13|TRBV6-5|TRBJ2-4|TRBD1|once
TGTGCCAGCAGTTGGGACAGGGGAAACATTCAGTACTTC
CASSWDRGNIQYF
>15|TRBV27|TRBJ2-2|TRBD2|.
TGTGCCAGCAGTTTCGAGCGGGAGTCAACCGGGGAGCTGTTTTTT
CASSFERESTGELFF
>16|TRBV5-5|TRBJ2-5|TRBD1|.
TGTGCCAGCAGCTGGGGACAGGGAAGTGGCCAAGAGACCCAGTACTTC
CASSWGQGSGQETQYF
>14|TRBV30|TRBJ2-7|.|.
TGTGCCTGGAGCCCGGGAAAGGAGGGCTACGAGCAGTACTTC
CAWSPGKEGYEQYF
>14|TRBV5-6|TRBJ1-1|TRBD1|.
TGTGCCAGCAGCTGGACAGGGCGGGTCACTGAAGCTTTCTTT
CASSWTGRVTEAFF
>13|TRBV28|TRBJ2-2|.|.
TGTGCCAGCAGTCACCAGGGGATCGGGGAGCTGTTTTTT
CASSHQGIGELFF
>14|TRBV5-1|TRBJ2-7|TRBD1|.
TGCGCCAGCAGCTCCGGGACAGGGGTCTACGAGCAGTACTTC
CASSSGTGVYEQYF
>13|TRBV28|TRBJ2-7|.|.
TGTGCCAGCAGTTTAGTTCAGGATTACGAGCAGTACTTC
CASSLVQDYEQYF
>15|TRBV19|TRBJ1-4|TRBD1|once
TGTGCCAGTAGTAGTACCGGGACAGGGAATGAAAAACTGTTTTTT
CASSSTGTGNEKLFF
>18|TRBV19|TRBJ1-4|TRBD1|.
TGTGCCAGTAGTATTGGGAAGAAATCCGGGACAGTTAATGAAAAACTGTTTTTT
CASSIGKKSGTVNEKLFF
>15|TRBV18|TRBJ2-3|TRBD1|.
TGTGCCAGCTCACCCCGACAGGGAGACACAGATACGCAGTATTTT
CASSPRQGDTDTQYF
>14|TRBV6-5|TRBJ2-3|.|.
TGTGCCAGCAGCCCAGCGGTGGCAGGCCGTACGCAGTATTTT
CASSPAVAGRTQYF
>16|TRBV4-1|TRBJ2-2|TRBD1|.
TGCGCCAGCAGCCAAGAAGGACAGGGGAGGTCCGGGGAGCTGTTTTTT
CASSQEGQGRSGELFF
>12|TRBV10-2|TRBJ2-5|TRBD1|.
TGCGCCAGCAGCGTAGGACAGGGGGCCCAGTACTTC
CASSVGQGAQYF
>17|TRBV4-2|TRBJ1-2|TRBD1|.
TGTGCCAGCAGCCCCCAGGGGGACGCCTCCCTACCCTATGGCTACACCTTC
CASSPQGDASLPYGYTF
>12|TRBV5-1|TRBJ1-2|.|.
TGCGCCAGCAGCTTGGCCAGGGGACACTACACCTTC
CASSLARGHYTF
>12|TRBV5-6|TRBJ1-6|TRBD1|.
TGTGCCAGCGCCCGGACAGGTTTGACCCTCCACTTT
CASARTGLTLHF
>16|TRBV4-2|TRBJ2-1|TRBD2|.
TGTGCCAGCAGCCAAGATTTGGCTAGCGGTACTAATGAGCAGTTCTTC
CASSQDLASGTNEQFF
>13|TRBV30|TRBJ2-1|TRBD1|.
TGTGCCTGGAACAGGGGCCTGGGCAATGAGCAGTTCTTC
CAWNRGLGNEQFF
>14|TRBV21-1|TRBJ2-3|.|.
TGTGCCAGCAGCCAGGGTTGCGGCACAGATACGCAGTATTTT
CASSQGCGTDTQYF
>15|TRBV4-2|TRBJ1-4|.|.
TGTGCCAGCAGCCAAGAAGGACAGTTAGGTGAAAAACTGTTTTTT
CASSQEGQLGEKLFF
>15|TRBV4-3|TRBJ2-2|TRBD1|.
TGCGCCAGCAGCCAGGAGACAGGGGGCACCGGGGAGCTGTTTTTT
CASSQETGGTGELFF
>14|TRBV28|TRBJ2-5|TRBD1|.
TGTGCCAGCAGCAAGGACAGGGCGGGGGAGACCCAGTACTTC
CASSKDRAGETQYF
>18|TRBV9|TRBJ2-5|TRBD2|.
TGTGCCAGCAGCCTATCGAAAAGTAGCGGGGCCCTGGGCGAGACCCAGTACTTC
CASSLSKSSGALGETQYF
>14|TRBV5-1|TRBJ1-1|.|.
TGCGCCAGCAGTTCCGAGACAAGGAACACTGAAGCTTTCTTT
CASSSETRNTEAFF
>13|TRBV6-5|TRBJ2-7|.|.
TGTGCCAGCTCCAGGGTTGGGGTCTACGAGCAGTACTTC
CASSRVGVYEQYF